This TCR beta chain comes out of a study of siplizumab effects on memory and regulatory T cells. Study-wide results and limits: A major contribution to the alloresponse seemed to be made by naive T cells, which seemed more diverse than memory cells.

Trimming left V 5 bases short and J 0 bases short, with 7 bases between. Germline V CDR1 and CDR2: KGHSY, FQNENV. This CDR3 contains 13 residues. Clones were sequenced by immunoSEQ multiplex PCR, and TCRdb holds only the in-frame ones, with some missing. The top ten hold 1% to 1.5% of the sample, which has approximately 100,000 clones, over 90% seen once. Comment on this clone: No antigen is known for it.

Material for sequencing was non-Treg CD4+ T cells sorted from blood. This chain connects TRBV16 to TRBJ1-1; D is undetermined. The sequence came from a human donor in good health. In DNA, the CDR3 is TGTGCCAGCAGCGGCGGGGTGAACACTGAAGCTTTCTTT. Translation gives CASSGGVNTEAFF.